The clone carrying this TCR beta chain has only a few counts. What it binds is not known. Germline assignment: CDR1 SGDLS and CDR2 YYNGEE. V gave up 4 bases and J gave up 10 bases; unmatched junction bases: 8. The CDR3 spans 13 residues. Production of TCR cDNA was by 5'RACE template switching, which also added a universal primer site and UMIs. TCRdb passed the 5' RACE reads through MiXCR, listing each CDR3 protein once. The sample shows 600,000 to 750,000 distinct CDR3 sequences, 9% to 15% of them seen only once. These data come from a study of T cells after yellow fever vaccination. Study conclusions and caveats: One caveat is that FACS-sorted repertoires could contain abundant clonotypes contaminating from the bulk population. Booster sampling recovered most clones from primary vaccination (less than 97% CD4, approximately 88% CD8).

This chain connects TRBV9 to TRBJ1-1; 9 bases are shared with TRBD1. The clonotype was recovered from a man younger than 45 who received the YFV17D yellow fever vaccine. The sample in question was PBMCs, obtained on the day of the yellow fever booster vaccination. The CDR3 here is CASSSRTGDVAFF. The CDR3 DNA follows: TGTGCCAGCAGCTCACGGACAGGGGATGTAGCTTTCTTT.